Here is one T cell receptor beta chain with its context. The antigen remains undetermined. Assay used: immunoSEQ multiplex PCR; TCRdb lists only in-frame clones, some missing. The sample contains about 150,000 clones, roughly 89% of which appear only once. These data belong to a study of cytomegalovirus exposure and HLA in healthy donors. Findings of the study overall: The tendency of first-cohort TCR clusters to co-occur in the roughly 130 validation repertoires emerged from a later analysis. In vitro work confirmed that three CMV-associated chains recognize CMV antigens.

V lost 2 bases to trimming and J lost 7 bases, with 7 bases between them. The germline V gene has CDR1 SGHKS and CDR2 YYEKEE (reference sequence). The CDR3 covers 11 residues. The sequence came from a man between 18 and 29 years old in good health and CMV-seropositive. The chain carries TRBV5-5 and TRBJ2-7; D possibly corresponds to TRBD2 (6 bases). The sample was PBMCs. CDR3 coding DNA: TGTGCCAGCAGCTTTGGGGGGGAGCAGTACTTC. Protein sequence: CASSFGGEQYF.